Listed below are T cell receptor beta chains from one sample, sequenced in a study of T cells in Graves' hyperthyroidism and ophthalmopathy. TCRdb re-called the multiplex PCR reads with MiXCR, one entry per CDR3 protein. The sample includes 300,000 to 450,000 distinct CDR3 sequences, more than 11% of them seen just once. The sequenced material came from blood. Receptors were obtained from a woman in her sixties with Graves' hyperthyroidism. The CDR3 runs from the conserved cysteine through the conserved F or W. Clone size is given for some rows only: seen once, a few or many times, or a class if the clone is expanded.

TRBV20-1 NA CGAGQGAQTPRAFF
TRBV4-1 NA CASSQGELYNSPLHF
TRBV7-2 NA CASSFTSGRVNEQFF
TRBV5-1 NA CATRESGGNTDTQYF
TRBV19 NA CASSIGLRSGANVLTF
TRBV13 many CASSSTYVQETQYF
TRBV11-2 many CASSLELGGAFF
TRBV20-1 many CSARDLQREGLFTDTQYF
TRBV30 NA CAWSDPTGGDRSPLHF
TRBV24-1 many CATREEVTDTQYF
TRBV4-1 NA CASSQPLGGYTF
TRBV5-1 NA CASSRGQGAHTGELFF
TRBV20-1 few CSARDSKFRNTEAFF
TRBV7-2 once CASSIEGRTYEQFF
TRBV18 many CASSPLVHEQYF
TRBV5-1 few CASSSAGTGPNYGYTF
TRBV11-2 many CASSPRGGLREQYF
TRBV7-6 few CASTPLGGNTGELFF
TRBV3-1 many CASRFSGTYEQYF
TRBV11-2 few CASSLVPTGAHNEQFF
TRBV2 many CASRGIGTGGKETQYF
TRBV7-6 many CASSPAPDQPQHF
TRBV15 many CATSRAGSNYEQYF
TRBV11-1 NA CASSTGTLSSANEKLFF
TRBV6-6 many CASSYSPPQESSGANVLTF
TRBV5-1 many CASRRDVRGNTIYF
TRBV20-1 few CSAPQNNEQFF
TRBV11-2 many CASSRNRGDFSYEQYF
TRBV7-9 many CASSNRDGQYF
TRBV2 many CASSEGGNTGELFF
TRBV27 NA CASTSLRTFEQFF